This T cell receptor beta chain originates from a study of sequential checkpoint blockade in melanoma. About the research overall: Maintenance nivolumab came after either treatment sequence.

Treatment meaning: randomized to nivolumab then ipilimumab (arm A) or the reverse (arm B). DNA-damaging chemotherapy had not been given to any patient beforehand. TCRdb's table, derived via immunoSEQ multiplex PCR, lists solely in-frame clones and lacks some. The sample comprises fewer than 45,000 clones, about nine tenths of which are singletons, and approximately 12% rests with the top ten. The CDR3 has 16 residues. Germline V gene lookup returns CDR1 MNHNY and CDR2 SVGAGI (reference sequence). Unmatched junction bases numbered 13, after V lost 8 bases and J lost 3 bases. This sample comprised CD8+ T cells sorted from blood (inferred from file names), obtained from a patient given nivolumab and ipilimumab in sequence. The chain employs TRBV6-6 and TRBJ2-3; 8 nucleotides align to TRBD2. The sequence was obtained from a human donor with melanoma. The CDR3 DNA is TGTGCCAGCTTCAGCGGGAGCTACGGCATAACAGATACGCAGTATTTT. It yields the protein CASFSGSYGITDTQYF.